Included here is one T cell receptor beta chain sequence, with context. The protocol was immunoSEQ multiplex PCR, while the TCRdb copy is restricted to in-frame clones and leaves out a portion. The sample shows around 77,000 clones, about 89% of them seen only once. These data come from a study of OX40 agonist ivuxolimab in advanced cancers. Study summary: The dose-escalation cohort had hepatocellular carcinoma, melanoma, renal cell or head and neck cancer.

The germline V and J ends were trimmed by 3 bases and 7 bases, with 13 bases remaining between them. The CDR3 spans 13 residues. Germline lookup yields CDR1 SGHVS and CDR2 FNYEAQ. The source was CD4+ or CD8+ T cells sorted from blood, collected in a trial of the OX40 agonist ivuxolimab. The chain links TRBV7-6 to TRBJ2-7, with D tentatively TRBD1 (6 bases). This TCR was recovered from an adult with an advanced solid tumor such as melanoma, head and neck, liver or kidney cancer. The CDR3 DNA is TGTGCCAGCAGCTTTACAGGGACGGAAGAGCAGTACTTC. As protein: CASSFTGTEEQYF.